The 10 T cell receptor beta chains below all came from one sample that was sequenced in a study of CDR3 diversity in severe acne. In TCRdb, the PCR reads were re-called with MiXCR into one record per CDR3 protein. Here the sample spans tens of thousands of distinct CDR3 sequences, 45% to 55% being singletons. The specimen sequenced was blood. These TCRs come from a male donor with severe acne vulgaris.

This clonotype was counted at least ten times. The J gene is TRBJ1-2, the V gene TRBV20-1; no clear D. V was cut by 3 bases and J by 7 bases, with 0 bases left in between. The germline V gene encodes CDR1 DFQATT and CDR2 SNEGSKA (reference sequence). This CDR3 comprises 8 residues. The CDR3 loop reads CSASGYTF. The CDR3 nucleotides are TGCAGTGCTAGTGGCTACACCTTC.

The chain carries TRBV5-1 and TRBJ1-5; a possible D gene is TRBD1 (6 bases). Trimming took 4 bases from V and 3 from J, leaving 14 bases between them. This CDR3 contains 15 residues. CDR1 and CDR2 from the germline V gene are SGHRS and YFSETQ. The CDR3 coding sequence is TGCGCCAGCAGCCAGGGGACGGGGGCCAATCAGCCCCAGCATTTT. This gives the protein CASSQGTGANQPQHF. Variable domain in full (rest from reference TRBV5-1 and TRBJ1-5): KAGVTQTPRYLIKTRGQQVTLSCSPISGHRSVSWYQQTPGQGLQFLFEYFSETQRNKGNFPGRFSGRQFSNSRSEMNVSTLELGDSALYLCASSQGTGANQPQHFGDGTRLSIL.

The J gene is TRBJ1-5, the V gene TRBV4-3; D ambiguous. Germline V gene data show CDR1 as LGHNA and CDR2 as YSLEER. The CDR3 consists of 15 residues. The V end lost 0 bases, the J end lost 6 bases, and 12 bases lay between the germline ends. The CDR3 protein is CASSQDFAGSQPQHF. Here the CDR3 DNA reads TGCGCCAGCAGCCAAGATTTTGCTGGTTCTCAGCCCCAGCATTTT.

The chain recombines TRBV29-1 with TRBJ1-1; TRBD1 matches at 7 bases. The trim removed 6 bases at V and 3 bases at J, leaving 22 bases unmatched. The CDR3 has 18 amino acids. The germline gives CDR1 SQVTM, CDR2 ANQGSEA. CDR3 coding DNA: TGCAGCGTCGAGAGGACAGGCCTAAATCGGTTCAGGGACACTGAAGCTTTCTTT. It specifies CSVERTGLNRFRDTEAFF.

This clonotype was seen a handful of times. This chain uses TRBV28 with TRBJ2-1; D perhaps matches TRBD1 (5 bases). V was pared by 5 bases and J by 5 bases, with 10 bases between. The CDR3 runs 13 residues. CDR1 is MDHEN, CDR2 SYDVKM, per germline. CDR3: CASSIDSHNEQFF. In DNA, the CDR3 is TGTGCCAGCAGTATTGACAGTCACAATGAGCAGTTCTTC.

Concerning this clonotype itself: The CDR3 does not close with the conserved phenylalanine or tryptophan, likely indicating a read error. V usage is TRBV7-7 and J usage is TRBJ2-1; 12 bases are shared with TRBD2. Germline V lookup: CDR1 SSHAT, CDR2 FNYEAQ (reference sequence). CDR3 length equals 16 residues. CDR3 protein: CASSETSGSNYNEQFS. For the CDR3, the DNA is TGTGCTAGCAGCGAGACTAGCGGGAGTAACTACAATGAGCAGTTCTCC.

This clonotype appeared once. The V call is TRBV29-1, the J call TRBJ1-3; D possibly corresponds to TRBD1 (6 bases). Trimming pared 6 bases from V and 2 bases from J, leaving 17 bases between. The CDR3 has 15 amino acids. Per germline, CDR1 SQVTM and CDR2 ANQGSEA. The CDR3 DNA reads as TGCAGCGTATTGACAGGCGGCGCCCCTGGAAACACCATATATTTT. It codes for CSVLTGGAPGNTIYF.

As regards this clonotype: Mismatch with germline at one junction end may stem from a read error. The CDR3 coding sequence is TGTGCCAGCAGCCTAATGCCAGGGCGCACAGGTACGCAGTATTTT. This encodes CASSLMPGRTGTQYF. This rearrangement joins TRBV7-9 to TRBJ2-3, with D possibly matching TRBD1 (5 bases). The CDR3 contains 15 residues. Germline V gene data show CDR1 as SEHNR and CDR2 as FQNEAQ (reference sequence).

There are many counts of this clonotype. The V call is TRBV5-8, the J call TRBJ2-1; perhaps D is TRBD1 or TRBD2 (5 bases each). Germline V CDR1 and CDR2: SGHTS, YDEGEE. The CDR3 runs to 15 residues. V was pared by 0 bases and J by 9 bases, with 16 bases between. The DNA of the CDR3 is TGTGCCAGCAGCTTGGTGAGGGGCGTTGTGGGTGAGCAGTTCTTC. Translating gives CASSLVRGVVGEQFF.

The V gene is TRBV7-9, the J gene TRBJ1-2; 7 nucleotides align to TRBD1. Germline values: CDR1 SEHNR, CDR2 FQNEAQ (reference sequence). V shed 3 bases, J shed 3 bases, and the junction held 7 bases outside the gene matches. This CDR3 region has 15 residues. As DNA, the CDR3 is TGTGCCAGCAGCTTCACGGGACAGAGATACTATGGCTACACCTTC. Amino acids: CASSFTGQRYYGYTF.